The 17 T cell receptor beta chains below come from one sample, sequenced in a study of metastatic and nonmetastatic thyroid tumors. All patients were treatment-naive before thyroid surgery. Through MiXCR, TCRdb re-clonotyped the PCR reads. In the table there are 43,000 or so clones, less than 20% of which are singletons. Sample: blood. The receptor set was obtained from a female donor with papillary thyroid cancer or a benign thyroid nodule (not recorded which). Some clones in this sample may be carry-over from other donors' samples.

Comment on this clone: A much larger clone is a single base away; this may be a read error. The CDR3 coding sequence is TGCAGCGGGGGGGGGGATCCAGGGGACTACACCTTC. Amino acids: CSGGGDPGDYTF. V and J are TRBV29-1 and TRBJ1-2, with a tentative D call TRBD1 (6 bases). The CDR3 runs to 12 residues. The germline V gene encodes CDR1 SQVTM and CDR2 ANQGSEA. The germline V and J ends were trimmed by 7 bases and 10 bases, with 19 bases remaining between them.

The chain recombines TRBV20-1 with TRBJ2-7; 8 nucleotides match TRBD2. The CDR3 length is 15 residues. V lost 3 bases, J lost 3 bases, and 10 bases stayed unmatched. The germline CDR1 and CDR2 sequences are DFQATT and SNEGSKA (reference sequence). The CDR3 loop is CSARGRERESYEQYF. CDR3 nucleotides: TGCAGTGCTAGGGGAAGGGAGCGGGAGAGCTACGAGCAGTACTTC.

In its sample, this clone was seen many times. The rearrangement uses TRBV12-3 or TRBV12-4 and TRBJ2-7; 11 nucleotides align to TRBD1. The junction had 7 bases not matched to a gene; V was cut back by 3 bases and J by 6 bases. This CDR3 is 15 amino acids long. This CDR3 is CASSLGQGVLGEQYF. The CDR3 nucleotides are TGTGCCAGCAGTTTGGGACAGGGGGTTTTAGGCGAGCAGTACTTC.

This clone occurred many times. The junction and the germline gene differ at one end; a read error may be behind it. The chain has TRBV28 and TRBJ2-7; 9 bases align to TRBD2. There are 17 residues in the CDR3. Germline values: CDR1 MDHEN, CDR2 SYDVKM. CDR3 in amino acids: CVSSLPLAGSLSYEQYF. CDR3 nucleotides: TGTGTCAGCAGCCTTCCCCTAGCGGGGTCTTTGTCCTACGAGCAGTACTTC.

This clone has only a few counts. This chain connects TRBV6-1 to TRBJ2-7, with D perhaps TRBD1 (7 bases). The CDR3 consists of 15 residues. The V gene lost 1 base and the J gene lost 3 bases, with 13 bases spanning the gap. Germline V gene lookup returns CDR1 MNHNS and CDR2 SASEGT. In DNA, the CDR3 is TGTGCCAGCAGTGAAGGGCAGGGGGGTGGCTACGAGCAGTACTTC. Translation gives CASSEGQGGGYEQYF.

This clone was recorded at least ten times. The rearrangement joins TRBV7-2 to TRBJ2-3; D is ambiguous. CDR1 is SGHTA, CDR2 FQGNSA, per germline. The length of the CDR3 is 13 residues. V lost 6 bases, J lost 9 bases, and 16 bases lay in between. The CDR3 region is CASSWLYSQTQYF. The CDR3, as DNA: TGTGCCAGCAGTTGGTTATATTCCCAGACGCAGTATTTT.

The genes are TRBV12-3 or TRBV12-4 and TRBJ1-2, with D uncertain. The CDR3 extends over 13 amino acids. Trimming shortened V by 0 bases and J by 8 bases, and 10 bases separated the two germline ends. The CDR3 here is CASSLAWVKGYTF. Written as DNA, the CDR3 is TGTGCCAGCAGTTTAGCATGGGTAAAAGGCTACACCTTC.

This clone appeared many times. The chain couples TRBV29-1 to TRBJ1-1; the D gene is possibly TRBD1 (6 bases). In germline, CDR1 is SQVTM, CDR2 ANQGSEA. V was trimmed by 3 bases and J by 6 bases, leaving 17 bases between them. The CDR3 sequence is 14 residues long. This CDR3 is CSVDLGGRPAEAFF. The CDR3 DNA reads TGCAGCGTTGACCTGGGGGGGCGTCCCGCTGAAGCTTTCTTT.

This clone showed up many times. V is TRBV6-2 or TRBV6-3 and J is TRBJ2-7, with 7 nucleotides matching TRBD2. The germline V gene has CDR1 MNHEY and CDR2 SVGEGT. The CDR3 is 14 amino acids. The V and J ends lost 2 bases and 3 bases, in that order; junction bases with no gene match: 4. The CDR3 DNA is TGTGCCAGCAGTTACGCGCTAGCGGTCTACGAGCAGTACTTC. Translating gives CASSYALAVYEQYF.

This clone was found many times. At the DNA level, this CDR3 is encoded by other sequences in the same sample as well. V usage is TRBV25-1 and J usage is TRBJ2-1, with 13 nucleotides matching TRBD2. Germline values: CDR1 MGHDK, CDR2 SYGVNS. V dropped 4 bases and J dropped 4; count of bases not matched to a gene: 7. The CDR3 covers 17 residues. Here the CDR3 DNA reads TGTGCCAGCAGTGCGACTAGCGGGAGGCCCGGTTACAATGAGCAGTTCTTC. This gives the protein CASSATSGRPGYNEQFF.

Turning to this clone: This may come from a read error, since a much larger clone is one base off. The same CDR3 arises from other DNA sequences in this sample as well. This chain joins TRBV18 and TRBJ2-3; 7 bases match TRBD2. Germline V gene lookup returns CDR1 KGHSH and CDR2 LQKENI. The CDR3 extends over 13 amino acids. The CDR3 DNA is TGTGCCAGCCAACCGGGAGGCACCGATACGCAGTATTTT. The encoded protein is CASQPGGTDTQYF.

The chain carries TRBV29-1 and TRBJ1-1, with a possible D match to TRBD1 (6 bases). The CDR3 covers 13 residues. Germline V lookup: CDR1 SQVTM, CDR2 ANQGSEA. The germline V and J ends were trimmed by 1 base and 7 bases, with 13 bases remaining between them. This CDR3 reads CSVEGAGDHEAFF. CDR3 sequence (DNA): TGCAGCGTTGAAGGGGCAGGGGACCATGAAGCTTTCTTT.

This clone has more than one count but fewer than ten. Possible read error: a much larger clone is one base away. The chain employs TRBV11-1 and TRBJ2-3; D gene unclear. Germline CDR1 is SGHAT and CDR2 is FQDESV (reference sequence). This CDR3 spans 15 amino acids. CDR3 nucleotide sequence: TGTGCCAGCAGCACCCACAGTACCAGCACAGATACGCATTATTTT. Its protein product is CASSTHSTSTDTHYF.

In regard to this clone: An end of the junction differs from the germline gene, which may be a read error. The chain combines TRBV6-1 with TRBJ2-7; 7 bases line up with TRBD2. Germline CDR1 MNHNS, CDR2 SASEGT. The CDR3 is 15 amino acids. The CDR3 reads CASSEQAGTSHEQYF. The CDR3 DNA reads TGTGCCAGCAGTGAACAAGCGGGGACCTCCCACGAGCAGTACTTC.

This clone was recorded many times. This chain uses TRBV7-6 with TRBJ1-3; D is unresolved. The CDR3 has 15 amino acids. Germline CDR1 reads SGHVS; CDR2 reads FNYEAQ. V was cut by 1 base and J by 2 bases, with 9 bases left in between. The CDR3 DNA is TGTGCCAGCAGCTTAGAAGTGGGCACTGGAAACACCATATATTTT. This encodes CASSLEVGTGNTIYF.

This clone occurred many times. The chain employs TRBV12-3 or TRBV12-4 and TRBJ2-2, with 11 bases that match TRBD1. V dropped 5 bases and J dropped 3; count of bases not matched to a gene: 5. The CDR3 runs to 16 residues. As DNA, the CDR3 is TGTGCCAGCAGTCCGGGACAGGGGGTTGACACCGGGGAGCTGTTTTTT. Protein product: CASSPGQGVDTGELFF.

This clone was detected many times. The chain recombines TRBV27 with TRBJ1-5; D perhaps matches TRBD1 (6 bases). The V end was cut by 5 bases, the J end by 3 bases, with 23 bases between. The CDR3 has 18 residues. Germline V gives CDR1 MNHEY, CDR2 SMNVEV (reference sequence). In DNA, the CDR3 is TGTGCCAGCAGTCCCATTATCAGGGAAGGGGGTCACAATCAGCCCCAGCATTTT. Its protein product is CASSPIIREGGHNQPQHF.